The clone carrying this TCR beta chain has only a few counts. Repertoires were generated with immunoSEQ multiplex PCR, while TCRdb's copy carries only in-frame clones and drops some. The sample holds 1,500,000 or so clones, roughly 96% seen once. The sample belongs to a study of shared clonotypes between healthy human individuals. Study-level information: Aged 18 to 49, the donors were two women and a few men.

From germline, CDR1 is LGHNA and CDR2 YSLEER. This CDR3 has 14 amino acids. Trimming left V 1 base short and J 4 bases short, with 10 bases between. The source is a man aged 30-40 years in good health. The sequencing sample was made of naive CD4+ T cells sorted from blood. Described subset: CD45RA+ positively selected. V usage is TRBV4-3 and J usage is TRBJ1-2; D is possibly TRBD1 (5 bases). The CDR3 loop is CASSQGGGSYGYTF. The CDR3, as DNA: TGCGCCAGCAGCCAAGGGGGGGGATCCTATGGCTACACCTTC.